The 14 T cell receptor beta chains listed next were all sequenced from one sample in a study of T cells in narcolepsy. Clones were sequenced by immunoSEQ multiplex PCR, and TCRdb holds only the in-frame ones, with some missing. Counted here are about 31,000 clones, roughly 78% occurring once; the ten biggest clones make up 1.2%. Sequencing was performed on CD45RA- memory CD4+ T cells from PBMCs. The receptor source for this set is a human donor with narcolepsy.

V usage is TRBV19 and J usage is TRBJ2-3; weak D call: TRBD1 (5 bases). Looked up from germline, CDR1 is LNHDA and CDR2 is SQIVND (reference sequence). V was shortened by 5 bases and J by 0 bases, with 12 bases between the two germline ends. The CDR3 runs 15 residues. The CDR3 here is CASSVEGASTDTQYF. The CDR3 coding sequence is TGTGCCAGTAGTGTCGAAGGGGCTAGCACAGATACGCAGTATTTT.

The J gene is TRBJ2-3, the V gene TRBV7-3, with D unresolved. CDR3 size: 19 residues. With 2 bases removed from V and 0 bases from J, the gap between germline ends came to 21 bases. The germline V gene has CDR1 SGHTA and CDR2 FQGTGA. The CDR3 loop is CASSLWAVASTTSTDTQYF. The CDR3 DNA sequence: TGTGCCAGCAGCTTATGGGCAGTAGCTTCCACTACTAGCACAGATACGCAGTATTTT.

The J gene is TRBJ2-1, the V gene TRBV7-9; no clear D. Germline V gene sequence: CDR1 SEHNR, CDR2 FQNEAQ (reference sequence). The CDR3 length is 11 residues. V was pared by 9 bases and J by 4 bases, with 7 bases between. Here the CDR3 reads CASGGYNEQFF. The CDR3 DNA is TGTGCCAGTGGCGGATACAATGAGCAGTTCTTC.

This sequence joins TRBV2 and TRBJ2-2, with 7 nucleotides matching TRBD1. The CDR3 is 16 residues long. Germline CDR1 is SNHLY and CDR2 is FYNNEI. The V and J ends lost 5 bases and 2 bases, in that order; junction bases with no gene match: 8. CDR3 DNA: TGTGCCAGCAGTCCCGGACAGGCCACTAACACCGGGGAGCTGTTTTTT. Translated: CASSPGQATNTGELFF.

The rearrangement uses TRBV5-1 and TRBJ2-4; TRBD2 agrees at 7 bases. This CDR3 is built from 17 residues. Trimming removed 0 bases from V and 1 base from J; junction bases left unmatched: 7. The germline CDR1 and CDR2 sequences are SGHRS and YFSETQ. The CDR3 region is CASSLEVRAGAKNIQYF. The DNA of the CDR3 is TGCGCCAGCAGCTTGGAGGTTAGAGCGGGGGCCAAAAACATTCAGTACTTC.

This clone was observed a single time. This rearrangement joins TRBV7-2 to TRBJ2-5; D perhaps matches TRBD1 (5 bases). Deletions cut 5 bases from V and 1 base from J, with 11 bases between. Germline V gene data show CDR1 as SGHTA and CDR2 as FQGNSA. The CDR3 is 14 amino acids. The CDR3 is CASSQQTGQETQYF. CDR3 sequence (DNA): TGTGCCAGCAGCCAACAAACAGGCCAAGAGACCCAGTACTTC.

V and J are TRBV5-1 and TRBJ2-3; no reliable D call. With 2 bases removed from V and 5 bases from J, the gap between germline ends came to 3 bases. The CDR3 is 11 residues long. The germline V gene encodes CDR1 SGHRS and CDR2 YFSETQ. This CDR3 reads CASSLGDTQYF. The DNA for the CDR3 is TGCGCCAGCAGCTTAGGAGATACGCAGTATTTT. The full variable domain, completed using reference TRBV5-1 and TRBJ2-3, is KAGVTQTPRYLIKTRGQQVTLSCSPISGHRSVSWYQQTPGQGLQFLFEYFSETQRNKGNFPGRFSGRQFSNSRSEMNVSTLELGDSALYLCASSLGDTQYFGPGTRLTVL.

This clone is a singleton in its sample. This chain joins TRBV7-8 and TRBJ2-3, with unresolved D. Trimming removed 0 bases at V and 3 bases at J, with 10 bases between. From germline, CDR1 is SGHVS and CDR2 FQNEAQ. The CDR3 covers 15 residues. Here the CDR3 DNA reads TGTGCCAGCAGCTTAGCTTGGCTAGGAACAGATACGCAGTATTTT. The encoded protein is CASSLAWLGTDTQYF.

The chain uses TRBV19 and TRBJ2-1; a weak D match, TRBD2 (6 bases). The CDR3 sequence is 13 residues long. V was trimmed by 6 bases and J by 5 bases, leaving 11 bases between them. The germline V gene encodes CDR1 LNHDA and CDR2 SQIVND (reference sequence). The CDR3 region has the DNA TGTGCCAGTAGCCGGGACTCTCACAATGAGCAGTTCTTC. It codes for CASSRDSHNEQFF. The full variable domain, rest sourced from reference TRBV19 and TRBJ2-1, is DGGITQSPKYLFRKEGQNVTLSCEQNLNHDAMYWYRQDPGQGLRLIYYSQIVNDFQKGDIAEGYSVSREKKESFPLTVTSAQKNPTAFYLCASSRDSHNEQFFGPGTRLTVL.

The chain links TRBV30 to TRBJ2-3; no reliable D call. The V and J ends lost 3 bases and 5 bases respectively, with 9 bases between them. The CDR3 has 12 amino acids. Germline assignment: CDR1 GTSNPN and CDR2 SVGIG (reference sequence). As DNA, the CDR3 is TGTGCCTGGAGAAGCCGGATAGATACGCAGTATTTT. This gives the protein CAWRSRIDTQYF.

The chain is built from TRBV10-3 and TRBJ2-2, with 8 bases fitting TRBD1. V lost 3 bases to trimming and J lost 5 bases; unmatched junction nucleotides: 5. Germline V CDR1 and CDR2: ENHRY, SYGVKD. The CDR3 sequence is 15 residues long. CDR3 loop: CAISEATGGTGELFF. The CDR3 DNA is TGTGCCATCAGTGAAGCCACAGGGGGGACCGGGGAGCTGTTTTTT.

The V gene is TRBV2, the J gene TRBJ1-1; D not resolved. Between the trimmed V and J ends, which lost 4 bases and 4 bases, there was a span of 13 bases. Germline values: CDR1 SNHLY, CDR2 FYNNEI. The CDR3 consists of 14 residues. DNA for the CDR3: TGTGCCAGCAGTGCCCTGGGATTTGGCACTGAAGCTTTCTTT. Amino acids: CASSALGFGTEAFF.

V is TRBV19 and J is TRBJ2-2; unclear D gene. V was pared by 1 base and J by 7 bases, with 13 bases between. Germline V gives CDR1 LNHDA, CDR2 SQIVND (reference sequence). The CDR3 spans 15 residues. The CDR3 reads CASSIARGRIGELFF. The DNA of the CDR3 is TGTGCCAGTAGTATAGCTCGAGGCCGAATCGGGGAGCTGTTTTTT. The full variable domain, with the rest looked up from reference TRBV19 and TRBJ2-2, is DGGITQSPKYLFRKEGQNVTLSCEQNLNHDAMYWYRQDPGQGLRLIYYSQIVNDFQKGDIAEGYSVSREKKESFPLTVTSAQKNPTAFYLCASSIARGRIGELFFGEGSRLTVL.

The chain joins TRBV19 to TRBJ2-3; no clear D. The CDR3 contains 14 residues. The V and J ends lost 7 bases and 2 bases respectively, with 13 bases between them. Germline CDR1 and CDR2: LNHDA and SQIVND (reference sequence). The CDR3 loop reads CASKKSASTDTQYF. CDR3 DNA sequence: TGTGCCAGTAAAAAAAGCGCCTCCACAGATACGCAGTATTTT.